This T cell receptor (beta chain) is drawn from a study of memory CD4+ T cells and cytomegalovirus serostatus. In the source study's methods: Out-of-frame sequences were removed, leaving a few million distinct TCRbeta sequences. Clones were read by immunoSEQ multiplex PCR, and TCRdb kept only the in-frame ones, dropping some. V and J calls plus clone size are reproduced from that table; the DNA served to infer D and trimming. The table records tens of thousands of clones, roughly 76% of them present only once. A few counts support this clone. Its antigen is currently unknown. The sort gate was single viable CD3+CD4+CD8-CD45RO+ cells for memory CD4+ T cells. After thawing, CD4+ T cells were positively selected. General study points: Median bootstrapped AUC for CMV status was roughly 0.95 originally, approximately 0.9 US-trained. The CMV-associated TCR signature appears largely within the CD4+ memory repertoire.

Germline lookup yields CDR1 MNHEY and CDR2 SVGAGI. V was shortened by 1 base and J by 8 bases, with 14 bases between the two germline ends. The CDR3 runs to 15 residues. The sequence was obtained from an adult in good health and CMV-seropositive. The sequenced sample was memory CD4+ T cells from blood. The chain uses TRBV6-5 and TRBJ2-2; possible D gene TRBD2, 5 bases. CDR3 sequence: CASSYFSTRTGELFF. CDR3 DNA: TGTGCCAGCAGTTACTTTTCCACCCGGACTGGGGAGCTGTTTTTT.